This TCR beta chain was documented in a study of cytomegalovirus exposure and HLA in healthy donors. Study-wide results and caveats: When analyzed later, the rates of TCR association showed variation by HLA locus, with DRB1 the most and HLA-C the fewest.

Germline V gene sequence: CDR1 SQVTM, CDR2 ANQGSEA. CDR3 size: 14 residues. Deletions cut 6 bases from V and 3 bases from J, with 18 bases between. About this clone: Its antigen is still unknown.

PCR employed 60 Vbeta and 13 Jbeta primers. Profiling relied on immunoSEQ multiplex PCR, and the TCRdb table lists in-frame clones only, not all of them. The sample carries under 250,000 clones, 60% to 80% recorded once. The gene calls are TRBV29-1 and TRBJ2-7; possible D gene TRBD2, 6 bases. Sequencing input: PBMCs. This clonotype was sampled from a male donor in good health and CMV-seronegative. CDR3 nucleotides: TGCAGCGTCGCGGCTGGGGGGACTTTCTACGAGCAGTACTTC. Its protein is CSVAAGGTFYEQYF.